This passage covers 21 T cell receptor beta chains from one sample sequenced in a study of T-cell reconstitution after alpha-beta-depleted transplantation in children. Researchers prepared the TCRbeta library using unique molecular identifiers, the study reports. TCRdb used MiXCR to reprocess the PCR reads, holding one entry per CDR3 protein. This sample has about 980,000 distinct CDR3 sequences, with about 31% found just once. The sequenced sample was PBMCs, mostly from graft donor cells, obtained 360 days after TCRalphabeta/CD19-depleted stem cell transplant. These receptors all come from a boy less than two years old who had a stem cell transplant for SCID, so the T cells may come from the graft donor.

This rearrangement joins TRBV7-9 to TRBJ2-3; 7 bases line up with TRBD1. V shed 4 bases, J shed 5 bases, and the junction held 6 bases outside the gene matches. The germline gives CDR1 SEHNR, CDR2 FQNEAQ (reference sequence). The CDR3 loop spans 14 amino acids. The CDR3 region has the DNA TGTGCCAGCAGCTCCAGACAGGGTGGAGATACGCAGTATTTT. Protein sequence: CASSSRQGGDTQYF. Based on the CDR3 plus reference TRBV7-9 and TRBJ2-3, the full variable domain is DTGVSQNPRHKITKRGQNVTFRCDPISEHNRLYWYRQTLGQGPEFLTYFQNEAQLEKSRLLSDRFSAERPKGSFSTLEIQRTEQGDSAMYLCASSSRQGGDTQYFGPGTRLTVL.

The rearrangement joins TRBV12-3 or TRBV12-4 to TRBJ1-2, with TRBD1 as a possible D gene (6 bases). Trimming took 5 bases from V and 4 from J, leaving 26 bases between them. The CDR3 has 18 residues. For the CDR3, the DNA is TGTGCCAGCAGTGAGACCGAACAGGGCCCTTTTTTCAGCTATGGCTACACCTTC. It specifies CASSETEQGPFFSYGYTF.

V is TRBV29-1 and J is TRBJ2-2; D gene uncertain. The V gene's germline CDR1 is SQVTM and CDR2 ANQGSEA. Trimming took 3 bases from V and 2 from J, leaving 10 bases between them. The CDR3 extends over 14 amino acids. For the CDR3, the DNA is TGCAGCGTTGAGGACCACTCAAACACCGGGGAGCTGTTTTTT. This sequence encodes CSVEDHSNTGELFF.

CDR3 amino acids: CSVRRDTNYEQYF. CDR3 bases: TGCAGCGTCCGCCGGGACACGAACTACGAGCAGTACTTC. The chain couples TRBV29-1 to TRBJ2-7, with a weak D call TRBD1 (6 bases). The ends were cut back, 6 bases at V and 3 bases at J, with 15 bases in the middle. This CDR3 spans 13 amino acids. The germline V gene has CDR1 SQVTM and CDR2 ANQGSEA.

The rearrangement joins TRBV2 to TRBJ2-5; TRBD2 matches at 13 bases. V was pared by 4 bases and J by 10 bases, with 9 bases of the junction left unmatched. This CDR3 region has 15 residues. Germline V gene sequence: CDR1 SNHLY, CDR2 FYNNEI. This chain's CDR3 is CASSGQGTSGALQYF. The CDR3 region has the DNA TGTGCCAGCAGTGGCCAAGGGACTAGCGGGGCCCTCCAGTACTTC.

This clonotype was counted many times. V gene TRBV6-5 combines with J gene TRBJ2-5, with 9 bases identical to TRBD2. V dropped 2 bases and J dropped 6; count of bases not matched to a gene: 7. Germline loops: CDR1 MNHEY, CDR2 SVGAGI. The CDR3 length is 15 residues. As DNA, the CDR3 is TGTGCCAGCAGTTACGTGGCGGGGGGGCGACAGACCCAGTACTTC. This gives the protein CASSYVAGGRQTQYF.

The V call is TRBV7-8, the J call TRBJ1-1, with 9 bases that match TRBD1. Trimming took 5 bases from V and 4 from J; bases not matched to a gene: 17. The CDR3 is 18 amino acids. The germline V gene encodes CDR1 SGHVS and CDR2 FQNEAQ. Here the CDR3 reads CASSLNSRDRVVGTEAFF. In DNA, the CDR3 is TGTGCCAGCAGCCTAAACTCCCGGGACAGGGTCGTCGGCACTGAAGCTTTCTTT.

This clonotype appeared a few times. The chain recombines TRBV10-3 with TRBJ1-2; D gene uncertain. CDR3 length equals 10 residues. V shed 4 bases and J shed 9 bases, with 6 bases lying between them. Germline V gene lookup returns CDR1 ENHRY and CDR2 SYGVKD. CDR3 sequence: CAISVGSYTF. The CDR3 DNA reads as TGTGCCATCAGTGTAGGGAGCTACACCTTC.

This clonotype was detected only a few times. The chain's CDR3 is CASSLVGGLHNEQFF. The CDR3 region has the DNA TGCGCCAGCAGCTTGGTCGGGGGGCTCCACAATGAGCAGTTCTTC. The chain joins TRBV5-1 to TRBJ2-1, with TRBD2 as a possible D gene (7 bases). Germline lookup yields CDR1 SGHRS and CDR2 YFSETQ. Trimming stripped 0 bases from V and 5 bases from J, with 12 bases between. The CDR3 consists of 15 residues.

The chain has TRBV2 and TRBJ1-1; a weak D match, TRBD1 (5 bases). Germline CDR1 SNHLY, CDR2 FYNNEI. V gave up 6 bases and J gave up 0 bases, with 14 bases separating them. The CDR3 extends over 15 amino acids. CDR3 nucleotides: TGTGCCAGCAGCAATGGTGGGACGGTGAACACTGAAGCTTTCTTT. Its protein product is CASSNGGTVNTEAFF.

This clonotype has ten or more counts. This rearrangement joins TRBV9 to TRBJ2-3, with D possibly matching TRBD1 (5 bases). Germline values: CDR1 SGDLS, CDR2 YYNGEE. The CDR3 loop spans 16 amino acids. V was shortened by 0 bases and J by 2 bases, with 13 bases between the two germline ends. CDR3 loop: CASSVVGADPTDTQYF. CDR3 nucleotide sequence: TGTGCCAGCAGCGTAGTAGGGGCGGACCCCACAGATACGCAGTATTTT. Together with reference TRBV9 and TRBJ2-3, the CDR3 gives the full variable domain: DSGVTQTPKHLITATGQRVTLRCSPRSGDLSVYWYQQSLDQGLQFLIQYYNGEERAKGNILERFSAQQFPDLHSELNLSSLELGDSALYFCASSVVGADPTDTQYFGPGTRLTVL.

The chain has TRBV7-2 and TRBJ2-7; 7 nucleotides agree with TRBD2. V gave up 0 bases and J gave up 6 bases; unmatched junction bases: 8. This CDR3 is 15 amino acids long. CDR1 is SGHTA, CDR2 FQGNSA, per germline. The CDR3 DNA reads TGTGCCAGCAGCTTAGCGCGGGGGACGGGGGTCGAGCAGTACTTC. It specifies CASSLARGTGVEQYF.

The gene calls are TRBV6-2 or TRBV6-3 and TRBJ2-1; 11 nucleotides match TRBD2. This CDR3 spans 15 amino acids. The V and J ends lost 6 bases and 7 bases, in that order; junction bases with no gene match: 8. The germline gives CDR1 MNHEY, CDR2 SVGEGT. In DNA form, the CDR3 reads TGTGCCAGCAGCCGGATAGCGGGGGGGCGGAATGAGCAGTTCTTC. Amino acid sequence: CASSRIAGGRNEQFF.

The chain carries TRBV5-1 and TRBJ2-1; a possible D gene is TRBD2 (5 bases). The CDR3 length is 14 residues. The germline gives CDR1 SGHRS, CDR2 YFSETQ. V lost 2 bases and J lost 7, with 13 bases in between. DNA of the CDR3: TGCGCCAGCAGCTTTGTGGGGAGCAGGAATGAGCAGTTCTTC. As protein: CASSFVGSRNEQFF.

This clonotype was observed a few times. The chain recombines TRBV12-3 or TRBV12-4 with TRBJ2-3, with D possibly being TRBD1 (6 bases). V lost 3 bases, J lost 5 bases, and 12 bases lay in between. The CDR3 totals 14 residues. This CDR3 is CASSLGQALDTQYF. DNA of the CDR3: TGTGCCAGCAGTTTGGGACAAGCTCTAGATACGCAGTATTTT.

This clonotype was counted only a few times. The chain combines TRBV5-1 with TRBJ2-1; 8 nucleotides align to TRBD1. The V gene's germline CDR1 is SGHRS and CDR2 YFSETQ. The CDR3 has 15 residues. The V segment lost 5 bases and the J segment 2 bases; nucleotides outside the gene matches: 6. The CDR3 coding sequence is TGCGCCAGCAGGTTAGGGACAGGACCCTACAATGAGCAGTTCTTC. As protein: CASRLGTGPYNEQFF.

The table lists this clonotype with a few counts. CDR3 nucleotides: TGTGCCAGCAGTTTGGCCGGGACAGGGGCAGAGACCCAGTACTTC. Protein sequence: CASSLAGTGAETQYF. The chain combines TRBV12-3 or TRBV12-4 with TRBJ2-5; the match to TRBD1 covers 10 bases. The CDR3 loop spans 15 amino acids. Unmatched junction bases numbered 5, after V lost 3 bases and J lost 4 bases.

Only a few counts were recorded for this clonotype. The chain links TRBV29-1 to TRBJ2-1, with D perhaps matching TRBD1 (5 bases). V was cut by 7 bases and J by 4 bases, with 14 bases left in between. Germline CDR1 and CDR2: SQVTM and ANQGSEA. This CDR3 is built from 13 residues. CDR3 coding DNA: TGCAGCGCCCCTGAACAGGATTACAATGAGCAGTTCTTC. Residues: CSAPEQDYNEQFF.

V and J are TRBV10-1 and TRBJ2-6; maybe TRBD1 (5 bases). CDR3 length: 14 residues. The V gene lost 6 bases and the J gene lost 6 bases, with 12 bases spanning the gap. From germline, CDR1 is WNHNN and CDR2 SYGVQD (reference sequence). In DNA, the CDR3 is TGCGCCAGCAGGGCAGGGTATGAGGCCAACGTCCTGACTTTC. Residues: CASRAGYEANVLTF.

This clonotype was recorded a few times. The V call is TRBV7-2, the J call TRBJ1-2; 9 bases are shared with TRBD1. The CDR3 has 15 residues. The V gene's germline CDR1 is SGHTA and CDR2 FQGNSA. V was pared by 5 bases and J by 5 bases, with 9 bases of the junction left unmatched. The CDR3 sequence: CASSPTGTGMYGYTF. CDR3 nucleotide sequence: TGTGCCAGCAGCCCGACCGGGACAGGGATGTATGGCTACACCTTC. The full variable domain, its missing parts supplied by reference TRBV7-2 and TRBJ1-2, is GAGVSQSPSNKVTEKGKDVELRCDPISGHTALYWYRQSLGQGLEFLIYFQGNSAPDKSGLPSDRFSAERTGGSVSTLTIQRTQQEDSAVYLCASSPTGTGMYGYTFGSGTRLTVV.

The CDR3 protein is CASSPRGAVNTEAFF. The DNA for the CDR3 is TGTGCCAGCAGCCCCAGAGGTGCGGTAAACACTGAAGCTTTCTTT. This sequence joins TRBV7-8 and TRBJ1-1; D not certain. Deletions cut 5 bases from V and 2 bases from J, with 15 bases between. The CDR3 is 15 residues long. Germline CDR1 SGHVS, CDR2 FQNEAQ.